The rows below give T cell receptor beta chains drawn from one sample of a study of blood T cell repertoires in COVID-19. Method: immunoSEQ multiplex PCR; TCRdb's copy keeps in-frame clones and lacks some. The profile covers 200,000 or so clones, with roughly four fifths appearing a single time and roughly 5% taken by the ten largest. Input material: peripheral blood. All receptors derive from a woman aged 65 to 85 with active or convalescent COVID-19. The conserved cysteine and the conserved F or W are not part of the CDR3 here. The order of the fields is V gene, D gene, J gene, CDR3 protein. A D gene is named only where the DNA matches it firmly.

TRBV3-1/TRBV3-2	.	TRBJ2-1	ASSRRAASSYNEQF
TRBV6-6	.	TRBJ2-2	ASSYSGSGNTGELF
TRBV7-3	.	TRBJ2-3	ASSFRGSSTDTQY
TRBV18	TRBD1	TRBJ1-1	ASSPFEGANTEAF
TRBV28	TRBD2	TRBJ2-3	ASSPRLALVDTQY
TRBV28	.	TRBJ2-7	ASTPTGYASTYEQY
TRBV3-1/TRBV3-2	TRBD1	TRBJ2-5	ASSQLGQGAETQY
TRBV28	TRBD1	TRBJ2-5	ASSTPGQGKTQY
TRBV13	.	TRBJ2-7	ASSLPSAYEQY
TRBV2	.	TRBJ2-5	ASSDRALGGETQY
TRBV5-1	TRBD2	TRBJ2-7	ASSLARGLASTYEQY
TRBV7-6	TRBD2	TRBJ2-3	ASSRLATDTQY
TRBV9	.	TRBJ2-2	ASSGPGVRTGELF
TRBV6-5	.	TRBJ1-1	ASKRGRDTEAF
TRBV4-1	.	TRBJ2-1	ASSQFDRVGGNEQF
TRBV27	TRBD1	TRBJ2-7	ASSSPRQGKRYEQY
TRBV19	TRBD2	TRBJ2-1	ASSKRVAGGSSYNEQF
TRBV6-6	.	TRBJ1-2	ASWKGGAGSYGYT
TRBV7-9	TRBD2	TRBJ2-3	ASSPRLAANTDTQY
TRBV24-1	.	TRBJ2-2	ATSPRQGAGELF
TRBV27	TRBD1	TRBJ2-1	ASRRTGTNNEQF
TRBV9	.	TRBJ1-4	ASSVGGGNEKLF
TRBV6-5	.	TRBJ1-1	ASKPRPAGTEAF
TRBV10-3	TRBD2	TRBJ2-1	AILREGGTSGPNEQF
TRBV7-3	TRBD2	TRBJ2-1	ASSSIAGGLDEQF
TRBV7-9	.	TRBJ1-4	ASSLGGGGEKLF
TRBV28	.	TRBJ2-7	ASSPPGFLTYEQY